One sample yielded the 19 T cell receptor beta chains listed below, sequenced in a study of blood T cell repertoires in COVID-19. The repertoire was sequenced with immunoSEQ multiplex PCR; TCRdb's copy has only in-frame clones and lacks some. The data hold 100,000 to 110,000 clones, with more than 75% observed a single time. Sequenced: peripheral blood. The receptors were sampled from a man aged 25-45 years in a cohort sampled during active COVID-19.

This chain connects TRBV6-1 to TRBJ2-5; 7 bases fit TRBD1. The germline V gene encodes CDR1 MNHNS and CDR2 SASEGT. The CDR3 has 15 residues. The ends lost 1 base at V and 2 bases at J; junction bases unmatched: 4. This CDR3 reads CASSEGDSLQETQYF. The CDR3 nucleotides are TGTGCCAGCAGTGAAGGGGACAGTTTGCAAGAGACCCAGTACTTC.

This clone was counted a few times. The V and J genes are TRBV5-1 and TRBJ2-7; 8 nucleotides align to TRBD1. There are 13 residues in the CDR3. After removal of 6 bases from V and 3 bases from J, the junction contained 5 bases not matched to a gene. In germline, CDR1 is SGHRS, CDR2 YFSETQ. CDR3 residues: CASTRTGSYEQYF. The CDR3 nucleotides read TGCGCCAGCACCAGGACAGGGAGCTACGAGCAGTACTTC.

V is TRBV7-9 and J is TRBJ1-1; weak D call: TRBD1 (6 bases). V lost 5 bases and J 7 bases, leaving 14 bases between the germline ends. From germline, CDR1 is SEHNR and CDR2 FQNEAQ (reference sequence). The CDR3 runs 13 residues. The CDR3 DNA follows: TGTGCCAGCAGCCAACAACAGGGCGGTGAAGCTTTCTTT. Protein: CASSQQQGGEAFF.

This chain connects TRBV3-1 (or the pseudogene TRBV3-2) to TRBJ1-4; 7 bases are shared with TRBD1. V dropped 7 bases and J dropped 7; count of bases not matched to a gene: 18. CDR3 length: 17 amino acids. Germline CDR1 reads LGHDT; CDR2 reads YNNKEL (reference sequence). CDR3 region: CASTQGGASDALEKLFF. DNA of the CDR3: TGTGCCAGCACCCAGGGGGGGGCCAGTGACGCCCTTGAAAAACTGTTTTTT.

This rearrangement joins TRBV2 to TRBJ1-5, with D possibly being TRBD1 (6 bases). The V gene lost 10 bases and the J gene lost 4 bases, with 11 bases spanning the gap. The CDR3 has 12 amino acids. CDR1 and CDR2 (germline): SNHLY, FYNNEI. The CDR3 sequence is CATAGANQPQHF. The DNA for the CDR3 is TGTGCCACAGCAGGGGCGAATCAGCCCCAGCATTTT. Full variable domain (remainder filled in from reference TRBV2 and TRBJ1-5): EPEVTQTPSHQVTQMGQEVILRCVPISNHLYFYWYRQILGQKVEFLVSFYNNEISEKSEIFDDQFSVERPDGSNFTLKIRSTKLEDSAMYFCATAGANQPQHFGDGTRLSIL.

This clone appeared many times. The gene calls are TRBV12-3 or TRBV12-4 and TRBJ1-2, with D possibly being TRBD1 (5 bases). This CDR3 has 13 amino acids. Trimming cost V 4 bases and J 5 bases, with 11 bases left between them. This CDR3 is CASSSGNGYGYTF. CDR3 nucleotide sequence: TGTGCCAGCAGTTCAGGGAATGGGTATGGCTACACCTTC.

The chain recombines TRBV19 with TRBJ2-1; D is unclear. This CDR3 has 12 residues. Germline CDR1 reads LNHDA; CDR2 reads SQIVND (reference sequence). The ends were cut back, 5 bases at V and 8 bases at J, with 10 bases in the middle. The CDR3 coding sequence is TGTGCCAGTAGTTCCCGGGTCGATGAGCAGTTCTTC. It specifies CASSSRVDEQFF.

Only a few counts were recorded for this clone. The rearrangement links TRBV6-6 to TRBJ1-1, with 8 bases lining up with TRBD1. This CDR3 region has 13 residues. V was pared by 4 bases and J by 4 bases, with 2 bases of the junction left unmatched. Germline-derived CDR1 and CDR2 are MNHNY and SVGAGI (reference sequence). Written as DNA, the CDR3 is TGTGCCAGCAGTTTTACAGGGGGCACTGAAGCTTTCTTT. This gives the protein CASSFTGGTEAFF.

CDR3 in DNA: TGCAGCGTTGAAGCGTGGGGGGGGAGCTACAATGAGCAGTTCTTC. It translates to CSVEAWGGSYNEQFF. This rearrangement joins TRBV29-1 to TRBJ2-1; the match to TRBD2 covers 7 bases. CDR1 and CDR2 from the germline V gene are SQVTM and ANQGSEA. CDR3 length: 15 amino acids. Losses at the gene ends were 1 base for V and 3 bases for J; bases not matched to a gene: 6.

The chain employs TRBV19 and TRBJ2-2; 9 bases match TRBD1. Germline-derived CDR1 and CDR2 are LNHDA and SQIVND (reference sequence). Losses at the gene ends were 3 bases for V and 6 bases for J; bases not matched to a gene: 5. This CDR3 contains 15 residues. CDR3 sequence (DNA): TGTGCCAGTAGTATGGCCCGGACAGGGGCCGGGGAGCTGTTTTTT. It codes for CASSMARTGAGELFF. Based on the CDR3 plus reference TRBV19 and TRBJ2-2, the full variable domain is DGGITQSPKYLFRKEGQNVTLSCEQNLNHDAMYWYRQDPGQGLRLIYYSQIVNDFQKGDIAEGYSVSREKKESFPLTVTSAQKNPTAFYLCASSMARTGAGELFFGEGSRLTVL.

The chain is built from TRBV5-1 and TRBJ1-2, with TRBD1 matching 7 bases. Trimming cost V 0 bases and J 8 bases; bases outside gene matches: 10. The germline V gene encodes CDR1 SGHRS and CDR2 YFSETQ. This CDR3 spans 15 amino acids. This CDR3 is CASSLGQGPRYGYTF. The CDR3 bases are TGCGCCAGCAGCTTGGGACAGGGACCACGTTACGGCTACACCTTC.

The chain recombines TRBV30 with TRBJ2-5; 8 bases line up with TRBD1. The trim removed 2 bases at V and 1 base at J, leaving 9 bases unmatched. This CDR3 spans 16 amino acids. Per germline, CDR1 GTSNPN and CDR2 SVGIG (reference sequence). The CDR3 protein is CAWSRTGTNPQETQYF. DNA of the CDR3: TGTGCCTGGAGTCGGACAGGGACCAACCCCCAAGAGACCCAGTACTTC.

The chain has TRBV5-1 and TRBJ1-1; a weak D match, TRBD1 (5 bases). This CDR3 is 16 amino acids long. The V end was cut by 3 bases, the J end by 3 bases, with 18 bases between. The V gene's germline CDR1 is SGHRS and CDR2 YFSETQ. CDR3 nucleotides: TGCGCCAGCAGCTGGATCGGGGGGTTGGCGGACACTGAAGCTTTCTTT. Protein product: CASSWIGGLADTEAFF. Combining the CDR3 with reference TRBV5-1 and TRBJ1-1 gives the whole variable domain KAGVTQTPRYLIKTRGQQVTLSCSPISGHRSVSWYQQTPGQGLQFLFEYFSETQRNKGNFPGRFSGRQFSNSRSEMNVSTLELGDSALYLCASSWIGGLADTEAFFGQGTRLTVV.

The V gene is TRBV5-1, the J gene TRBJ1-1; 11 nucleotides align to TRBD1. CDR1 and CDR2 from the germline V gene are SGHRS and YFSETQ. Trimming cost V 4 bases and J 4 bases; bases outside gene matches: 9. The CDR3 covers 16 residues. CDR3 amino acids: CASSAEPGQGVTEAFF. In nucleotides, the CDR3 is TGCGCCAGCAGCGCCGAACCGGGACAGGGGGTCACTGAAGCTTTCTTT.

V usage is TRBV3-1 (or the pseudogene TRBV3-2) and J usage is TRBJ1-1, with D perhaps matching TRBD1 (5 bases). From germline, CDR1 is LGHDT and CDR2 YNNKEL (reference sequence). This CDR3 contains 15 residues. V was trimmed by 1 base and J by 0 bases, leaving 9 bases between them. The CDR3: CASSQVTAMNTEAFF. For the CDR3, the DNA is TGTGCCAGCAGCCAAGTGACAGCGATGAACACTGAAGCTTTCTTT.

The chain links TRBV6-5 to TRBJ1-6; D gene unclear. The CDR3 spans 16 residues. Germline CDR1 is MNHEY and CDR2 is SVGAGI. V lost 0 bases and J lost 7, with 13 bases in between. The CDR3 sequence: CASSYSEGVGNSPLHF. The DNA for the CDR3 is TGTGCCAGCAGTTACTCGGAGGGAGTTGGAAATTCACCCCTCCACTTT.

DNA of the CDR3: TGTGCCAGCACCCAGGGACCGACAGGAGCGGCACCCCTCCACTTT. This encodes CASTQGPTGAAPLHF. The chain is built from TRBV28 and TRBJ1-6; possibly TRBD1 for D (6 bases). This CDR3 is 15 amino acids long. The V end was cut by 7 bases, the J end by 11 bases, with 21 bases between. The germline gives CDR1 MDHEN, CDR2 SYDVKM. The full variable domain, in which reference TRBV28 and TRBJ1-6 provide the parts outside the CDR3, is DVKVTQSSRYLVKRTGEKVFLECVQDMDHENMFWYRQDPGLGLRLIYFSYDVKMKEKGDIPEGYSVSREKKERFSLILESASTNQTSMYLCASTQGPTGAAPLHFGNGTRLTVT.

CDR3 residues: CASRSLRTVRNSNQPQHF. CDR3 DNA: TGTGCCAGCAGATCCCTCCGGACAGTGAGAAATAGCAATCAGCCCCAGCATTTT. V usage is TRBV2 and J usage is TRBJ1-5; the D gene is possibly TRBD1 (6 bases). The CDR3 sequence is 18 residues long. Germline V gene lookup returns CDR1 SNHLY and CDR2 FYNNEI. The ends were cut back, 6 bases at V and 0 bases at J, with 21 bases in the middle.

The chain carries TRBV5-4 and TRBJ2-3, with 8 bases matching TRBD2. This CDR3 contains 16 residues. Germline CDR1 SGHNT, CDR2 YYREEE (reference sequence). The V and J ends lost 0 bases and 0 bases, in that order; junction bases with no gene match: 3. CDR3 nucleotides: TGTGCCAGCAGCTTGGGTGCTAGCGGGAGCACAGATACGCAGTATTTT. Translation gives CASSLGASGSTDTQYF.